This T cell receptor (beta chain) was profiled in a study of T-cell reconstitution after alpha-beta-depleted transplantation in children. CDR3 size: 16 residues. Germline trimming cut 3 bases from V and 6 bases from J; bases unmatched to any gene: 5. CDR1 is SGHRS and CDR2 is YFSETQ in the germline V gene. Unique molecular identifiers were incorporated when the TCRbeta library was constructed. TCRdb ran MiXCR on the PCR reads and lists one entry per CDR3 protein. The table includes roughly 570,000 distinct CDR3 sequences, 27% detected once. This sequence was found in a boy under three years old with Wiskott-Aldrich syndrome, due to receive a stem cell transplant. The V and J genes are TRBV5-1 and TRBJ2-2, with 13 bases fitting TRBD2. The specimen comprised PBMCs, sampled before TCRalphabeta/CD19-depleted stem cell transplant. CDR3 in amino acids: CASSWGTSGMSGELFF. Written as DNA, the CDR3 is TGCGCCAGCAGCTGGGGGACTAGCGGGATGTCCGGGGAGCTGTTTTTT.